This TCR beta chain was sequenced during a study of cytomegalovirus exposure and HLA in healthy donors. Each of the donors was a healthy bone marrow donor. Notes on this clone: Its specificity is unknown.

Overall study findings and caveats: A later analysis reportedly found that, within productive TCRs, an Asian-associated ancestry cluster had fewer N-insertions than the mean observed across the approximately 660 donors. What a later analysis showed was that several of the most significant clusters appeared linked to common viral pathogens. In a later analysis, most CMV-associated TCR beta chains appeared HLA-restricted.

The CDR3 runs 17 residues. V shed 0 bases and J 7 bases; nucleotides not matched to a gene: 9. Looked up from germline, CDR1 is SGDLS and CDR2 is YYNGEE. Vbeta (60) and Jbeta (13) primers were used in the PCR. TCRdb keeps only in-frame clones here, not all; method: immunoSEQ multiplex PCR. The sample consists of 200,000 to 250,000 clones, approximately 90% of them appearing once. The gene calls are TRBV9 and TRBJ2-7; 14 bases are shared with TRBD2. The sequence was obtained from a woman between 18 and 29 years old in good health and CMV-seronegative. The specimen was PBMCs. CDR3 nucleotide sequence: TGTGCCAGCAGCGTAGCGACTAGCGGGAGGGCGGGTGGAGAGCAGTACTTC. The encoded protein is CASSVATSGRAGGEQYF.